This entry concerns a single T cell receptor beta chain. What it recognizes is unknown. J lost 0 bases, V lost 4 bases, and 4 bases had no gene match. CDR1 is SGHRS, CDR2 YFSETQ, per germline. The CDR3 sequence is 16 residues long. The data were obtained in a study of beta chain features in type 1 diabetes. Study-level results: The study found that naive, central memory and Treg TCRB repertoires appeared more similar in patients than in healthy donors. A cDNA-based sequencing approach could over-represent cells with high TCR expression.

Once sorted, every population was more than 98% pure. Expressed TCRB transcripts were sequenced because the entire RNA isolate underwent reverse transcription. Generated by immunoSEQ multiplex PCR, the TCRdb table keeps only in-frame clones and is missing some. The sample holds hundreds of thousands of clones, 15% to 17% seen once. J is TRBJ2-1 and V is TRBV5-1; 10 bases are a match to TRBD2. Sequencing input: naive CD4+ T cells from blood. This TCR came from a man aged 18 to 30 in good health. For the CDR3, the DNA is TGCGCCAGCAGCGGACTAGCGGCGTTCTCCTACAATGAGCAGTTCTTC. This sequence encodes CASSGLAAFSYNEQFF.